One and the same sample provided the 8 T cell receptor beta chains below, sequenced in a study of blood T cell repertoires in COVID-19. The repertoire was sequenced with immunoSEQ multiplex PCR; TCRdb's copy has only in-frame clones and lacks some. The sample lists under 400,000 clones; approximately 87% were seen once. Sequences were obtained from peripheral blood. The receptors originated from a woman in her thirties with COVID-19, enrolled during active disease.

The chain combines TRBV3-1 (or the pseudogene TRBV3-2) with TRBJ1-1; a weak D match, TRBD1 (6 bases). The ends were cut back, 0 bases at V and 0 bases at J, with 8 bases in the middle. The CDR3 runs to 15 residues. Germline CDR1 LGHDT, CDR2 YNNKEL (reference sequence). Here the CDR3 DNA reads TGTGCCAGCAGCCAAGAGAACAGGGTGAACACTGAAGCTTTCTTT. Its translation: CASSQENRVNTEAFF.

This clone has only a few counts. The DNA of the CDR3 is TGCGCCAGCAGCCGACAGGGGGGTAATGACTATGGCTACACCTTC. Protein sequence: CASSRQGGNDYGYTF. V usage is TRBV5-1 and J usage is TRBJ1-2, with 9 bases fitting TRBD1. The CDR3 has 15 residues. In germline, CDR1 is SGHRS, CDR2 YFSETQ. Unmatched junction bases numbered 7, after V lost 4 bases and J lost 3 bases. The full variable domain, its missing parts supplied by reference TRBV5-1 and TRBJ1-2, is KAGVTQTPRYLIKTRGQQVTLSCSPISGHRSVSWYQQTPGQGLQFLFEYFSETQRNKGNFPGRFSGRQFSNSRSEMNVSTLELGDSALYLCASSRQGGNDYGYTFGSGTRLTVV.

The gene calls are TRBV2 and TRBJ1-5; the D gene is possibly TRBD1 (6 bases). Germline V gene lookup returns CDR1 SNHLY and CDR2 FYNNEI. The CDR3 length is 17 residues. The ends were cut back, 6 bases at V and 0 bases at J, with 18 bases in the middle. CDR3 loop: CASRGDTSNYSNQPQHF. The CDR3 region has the DNA TGTGCCAGCAGGGGGGACACGTCAAACTATAGCAATCAGCCCCAGCATTTT.

On this clone: The sample carries other DNA sequences with the same CDR3. The chain is built from TRBV12-3 or TRBV12-4 and TRBJ1-1, with TRBD1 matching over 10 bases. The J segment lost 4 bases and the V segment lost 4 bases, leaving 0 bases of the junction unmatched. The CDR3 is 13 amino acids. This CDR3 is CASSWTGGTEAFF. The CDR3 coding sequence is TGTGCCAGCAGTTGGACAGGGGGCACTGAAGCTTTCTTT.

In DNA form, the CDR3 reads TGTGCCAGCAGTTTATGGCAGGGGGTCAATTCACCCCTCCACTTT. Translated, it gives CASSLWQGVNSPLHF. The chain uses TRBV27 and TRBJ1-6, with 7 nucleotides matching TRBD1. From germline, CDR1 is MNHEY and CDR2 SMNVEV (reference sequence). The CDR3 is 15 amino acids. V lost 1 base and J lost 7; bases outside the gene matches: 4.

The rearrangement joins TRBV19 to TRBJ1-2; D unresolved. The CDR3 covers 15 residues. With 5 bases removed from V and 3 bases from J, the gap between germline ends came to 16 bases. Germline V gene lookup returns CDR1 LNHDA and CDR2 SQIVND (reference sequence). CDR3 nucleotides: TGTGCCAGTAGTGGGCGGCGGGAGCGGGACTATGGCTACACCTTC. Translation gives CASSGRRERDYGYTF.

The rearrangement joins TRBV5-1 to TRBJ2-5; maybe TRBD2 (6 bases). The CDR3 loop spans 16 amino acids. V was trimmed by 0 bases and J by 4 bases, leaving 16 bases between them. CDR1 and CDR2 from the germline V gene are SGHRS and YFSETQ. CDR3: CASSLASQGGRETQYF. The CDR3 nucleotides are TGCGCCAGCAGCTTGGCCAGTCAGGGAGGACGAGAGACCCAGTACTTC.

This rearrangement joins TRBV9 to TRBJ1-4; D remains unclear. CDR3 length: 15 amino acids. CDR1 and CDR2 (germline): SGDLS, YYNGEE. Trimming shortened V by 0 bases and J by 6 bases, and 12 bases separated the two germline ends. DNA for the CDR3: TGTGCCAGCAGCGTAGCTCCAGGTCCCGATGAAAAACTGTTTTTT. Translated, it gives CASSVAPGPDEKLFF.